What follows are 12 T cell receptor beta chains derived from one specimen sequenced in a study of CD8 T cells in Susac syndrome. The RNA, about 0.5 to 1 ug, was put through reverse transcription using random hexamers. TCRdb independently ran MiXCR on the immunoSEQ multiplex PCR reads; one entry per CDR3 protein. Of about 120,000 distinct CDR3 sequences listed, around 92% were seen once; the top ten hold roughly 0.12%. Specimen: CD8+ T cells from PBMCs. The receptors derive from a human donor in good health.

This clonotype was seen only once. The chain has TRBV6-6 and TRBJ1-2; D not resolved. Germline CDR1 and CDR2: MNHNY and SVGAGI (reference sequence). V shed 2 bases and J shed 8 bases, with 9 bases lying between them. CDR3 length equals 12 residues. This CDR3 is CASSYAEGGYTF. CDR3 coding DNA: TGTGCCAGCAGTTACGCTGAAGGCGGCTACACCTTC.

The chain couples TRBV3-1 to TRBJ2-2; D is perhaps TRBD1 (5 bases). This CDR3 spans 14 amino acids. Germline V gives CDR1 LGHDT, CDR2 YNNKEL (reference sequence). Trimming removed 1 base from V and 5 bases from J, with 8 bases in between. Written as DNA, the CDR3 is TGTGCCAGCAGCCAAGGGTCAGGGACCGGGGAGCTGTTTTTT. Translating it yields CASSQGSGTGELFF.

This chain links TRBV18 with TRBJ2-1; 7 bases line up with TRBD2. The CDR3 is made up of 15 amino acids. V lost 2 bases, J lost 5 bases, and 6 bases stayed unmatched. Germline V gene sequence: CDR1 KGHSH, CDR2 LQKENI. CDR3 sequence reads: CASSPNAGANNEQFF. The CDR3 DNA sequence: TGTGCCAGCTCACCAAACGCGGGAGCAAACAATGAGCAGTTCTTC.

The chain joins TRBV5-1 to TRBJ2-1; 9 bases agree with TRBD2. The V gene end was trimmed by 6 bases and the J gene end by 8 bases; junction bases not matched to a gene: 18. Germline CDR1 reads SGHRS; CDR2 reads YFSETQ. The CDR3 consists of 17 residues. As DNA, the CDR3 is TGCGCCAGCACCTCCCGGTGGCCTAGCGGGGCCTTGGATGAGCAGTTCTTC. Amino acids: CASTSRWPSGALDEQFF.

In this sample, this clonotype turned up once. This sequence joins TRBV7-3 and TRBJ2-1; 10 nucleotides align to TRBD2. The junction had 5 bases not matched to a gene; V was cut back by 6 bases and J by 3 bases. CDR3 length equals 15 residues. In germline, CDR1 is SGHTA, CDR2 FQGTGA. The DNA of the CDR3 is TGTGCCAGCAGAACGAGCGGGGGGGACTACAATGAGCAGTTCTTC. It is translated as CASRTSGGDYNEQFF.

This chain's CDR3 is CASSLSWAADEQYF. CDR3 nucleotide sequence: TGTGCCAGCAGCTTATCCTGGGCAGCTGATGAGCAGTACTTC. This chain connects TRBV7-2 to TRBJ2-7; D remains unclear. Per the germline V gene, CDR1 is SGHTA and CDR2 is FQGNSA. CDR3 length: 14 amino acids. V lost 2 bases to trimming and J lost 7 bases, with 15 bases between them.

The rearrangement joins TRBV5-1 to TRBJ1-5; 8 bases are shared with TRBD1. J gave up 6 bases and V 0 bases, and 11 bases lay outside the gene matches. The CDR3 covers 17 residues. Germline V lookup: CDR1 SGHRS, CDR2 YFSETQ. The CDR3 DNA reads TGCGCCAGCAGCTTGGGGCCTCGGCAGGGGGCAGGTCAGCCCCAGCATTTT. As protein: CASSLGPRQGAGQPQHF.

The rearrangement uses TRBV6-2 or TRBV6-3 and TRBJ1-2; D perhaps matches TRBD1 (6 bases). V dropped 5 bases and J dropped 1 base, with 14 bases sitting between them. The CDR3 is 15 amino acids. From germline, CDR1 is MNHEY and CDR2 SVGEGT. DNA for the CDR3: TGTGCCAGCAGTCTACTTCAGGACAGTAACTATGGCTACACCTTC. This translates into CASSLLQDSNYGYTF.

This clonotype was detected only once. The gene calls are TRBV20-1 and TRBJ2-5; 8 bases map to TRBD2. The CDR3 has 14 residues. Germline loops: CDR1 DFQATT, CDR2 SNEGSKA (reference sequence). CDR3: CSARAGGGRETQYF. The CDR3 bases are TGCAGCGCACGCGCGGGGGGAGGAAGAGAGACCCAGTACTTC.

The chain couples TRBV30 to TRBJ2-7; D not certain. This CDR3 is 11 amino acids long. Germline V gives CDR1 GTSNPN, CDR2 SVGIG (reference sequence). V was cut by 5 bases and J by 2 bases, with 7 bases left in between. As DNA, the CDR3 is TGTGCCTGGTCGGGCACCTACGAGCAGTACTTC. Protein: CAWSGTYEQYF.

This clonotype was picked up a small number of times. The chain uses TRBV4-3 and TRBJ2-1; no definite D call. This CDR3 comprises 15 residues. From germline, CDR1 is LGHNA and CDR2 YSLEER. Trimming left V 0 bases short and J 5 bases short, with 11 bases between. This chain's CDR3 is CASSQDGGRNNEQFF. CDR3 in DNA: TGCGCCAGCAGCCAAGATGGCGGCAGAAACAATGAGCAGTTCTTC.

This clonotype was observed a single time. CDR3 amino acids: CASSLAAPFTGTGGRGYTF. The CDR3 region has the DNA TGTGCCAGCAGCTTAGCCGCTCCATTTACCGGGACAGGGGGCCGTGGCTACACCTTC. The chain uses TRBV7-2 and TRBJ1-2; TRBD1 aligns across 12 bases. From germline, CDR1 is SGHTA and CDR2 FQGNSA. The ends lost 0 bases at V and 7 bases at J; junction bases unmatched: 15. The CDR3 runs 19 residues.